This paragraph reports one T cell receptor (beta chain). The time point was: sample taken at primary tumor resection. Tumor, nontumor lung or frozen PBMC supplied whole RNA that was sequenced unsorted. The source of the sample is a study of spatial heterogeneity in lung cancer. TCRdb reprocessed the 5' RACE reads with MiXCR, giving one entry per CDR3 protein. The sample has 40,000 to 55,000 distinct CDR3 sequences, approximately 13% seen once. The sequenced sample was PBMCs, obtained at surgery. The receptor comes from a male donor with early-stage non-small cell lung cancer.

CDR3 sequence reads: CASSFTAAGETQYF. CDR3 DNA sequence: TGTGCCAGCAGCTTTACCGCCGCGGGAGAGACCCAGTACTTC. J is TRBJ2-5 and V is TRBV5-4; a weak D match, TRBD2 (5 bases). Germline assignment: CDR1 SGHNT and CDR2 YYREEE (reference sequence). CDR3 length equals 14 residues. Deletions cut 2 bases from V and 4 bases from J, with 12 bases between.